This T cell receptor (beta chain) was sequenced for a study of T cell responses to AZD1222 COVID-19 vaccine. Measured with immunoSEQ multiplex PCR; TCRdb has only the in-frame clones, and not every one. This table has 130,000 or so clones, about nine tenths appearing once. Regarding this clone: Its antigen is undetermined.

Whole-study findings and limits: Only six people who got AZD1222 tested seropositive at baseline. Increased Spike-specific TCR breadth and depth were observed after two AZD1222 doses.

The sequencing here drew on peripheral blood, taken on day 0 of AZD1222 vaccination. The sequence came from an adult in good health.

Here the CDR3 DNA reads TGTGCCAGCAGTTTCTCAGGGGCCATTAGCACAGATACGCAGTATTTT. Protein product: CASSFSGAISTDTQYF. V gene TRBV28 combines with J gene TRBJ2-3; maybe TRBD1 (6 bases). Trimming shortened V by 3 bases and J by 0 bases, and 13 bases separated the two germline ends. Germline V gives CDR1 MDHEN, CDR2 SYDVKM. The CDR3 runs 16 residues.